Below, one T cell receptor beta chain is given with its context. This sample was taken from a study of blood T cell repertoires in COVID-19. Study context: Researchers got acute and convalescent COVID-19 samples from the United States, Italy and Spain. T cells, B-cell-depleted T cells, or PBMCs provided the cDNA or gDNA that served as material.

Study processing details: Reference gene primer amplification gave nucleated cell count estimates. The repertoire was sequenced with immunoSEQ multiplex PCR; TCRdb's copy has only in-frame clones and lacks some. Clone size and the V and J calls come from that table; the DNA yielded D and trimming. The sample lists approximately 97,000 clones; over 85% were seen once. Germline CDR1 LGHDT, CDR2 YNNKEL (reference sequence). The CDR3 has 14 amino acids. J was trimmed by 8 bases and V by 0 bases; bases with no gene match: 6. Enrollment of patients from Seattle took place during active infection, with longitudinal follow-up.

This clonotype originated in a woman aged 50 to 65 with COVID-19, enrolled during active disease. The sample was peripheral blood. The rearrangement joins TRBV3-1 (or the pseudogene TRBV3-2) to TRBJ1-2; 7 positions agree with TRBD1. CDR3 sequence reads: CASSQERGRRGYTF. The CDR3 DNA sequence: TGTGCCAGCAGCCAAGAAAGGGGGCGGAGAGGCTACACCTTC.